Below, 32 T cell receptor beta chains from the same sample are listed, as sequenced in a study of blood T cell repertoires in COVID-19. Profiled with immunoSEQ multiplex PCR; TCRdb holds only in-frame clones, not every one. There are around 300,000 clones in the sample; approximately 91% occur only once, and approximately 1.5% lies in the top ten. The sequencing input was PBMCs or T cells enriched from blood (not recorded which). The source of these receptors is a woman between 35 and 50 years old who had recovered from COVID-19.

The chain carries TRBV7-6 and TRBJ2-5; D uncertain. The CDR3 is made up of 13 amino acids. Germline V gene sequence: CDR1 SGHVS, CDR2 FNYEAQ. V was trimmed by 1 base and J by 5 bases, leaving 8 bases between them. The CDR3 region is CASSLVNQETQYF. For the CDR3, the DNA is TGTGCCAGCAGCTTAGTCAATCAGGAGACCCAGTACTTC.

The rearrangement uses TRBV19 and TRBJ2-5; perhaps TRBD2 as D (6 bases). The CDR3 is 13 amino acids. CDR1 and CDR2 (germline): LNHDA, SQIVND (reference sequence). V was pared by 8 bases and J by 5 bases, with 15 bases between. The CDR3: CASSANSGETQYF. The CDR3 DNA reads TGTGCCAGTTCCGCTAACAGCGGGGAGACCCAGTACTTC.

V and J are TRBV18 and TRBJ2-1, with 8 bases aligning to TRBD2. V gave up 0 bases and J gave up 2 bases; unmatched junction bases: 6. The CDR3 sequence is 17 residues long. Germline V gives CDR1 KGHSH, CDR2 LQKENI. The CDR3 is CASSPPISGRAYNEQFF. The CDR3 region has the DNA TGTGCCAGCTCACCACCTATATCCGGGAGGGCCTACAATGAGCAGTTCTTC.

V and J are TRBV18 and TRBJ1-3; 7 bases line up with TRBD1. J lost 8 bases, V lost 2 bases, and 12 bases had no gene match. Germline CDR1 is KGHSH and CDR2 is LQKENI. The CDR3 consists of 16 residues. CDR3 in amino acids: CASSPTIGGLRDTIYF. DNA for the CDR3: TGTGCCAGCTCACCAACCATAGGGGGCCTTCGAGACACCATATATTTT.

The V call is TRBV4-2, the J call TRBJ1-1; D remains ambiguous. Trimming removed 5 bases at V and 4 bases at J, with 17 bases between. Germline CDR1 is LGHNA and CDR2 is YNFKEQ. CDR3 length: 15 residues. In nucleotides, the CDR3 is TGTGCCAGCAGCGCGGGCGGCGGCGATGGCACTGAAGCTTTCTTT. This gives the protein CASSAGGGDGTEAFF.

A single count supports this clone. This chain connects TRBV14 to TRBJ1-2, with TRBD1 matching over 7 bases. This CDR3 is built from 13 residues. V dropped 4 bases and J dropped 3; count of bases not matched to a gene: 2. Germline V gene sequence: CDR1 SGHDN, CDR2 FVKESK. The CDR3 spells CASSRDSYYGYTF. CDR3 DNA: TGTGCCAGCAGCCGGGACAGCTACTATGGCTACACCTTC.

The chain links TRBV12-3 or TRBV12-4 to TRBJ2-1; D is perhaps TRBD2 (6 bases). This CDR3 has 13 residues. The germline V and J ends were trimmed by 6 bases and 10 bases, with 16 bases remaining between them. The CDR3 sequence is CASSLGRGEEQFF. CDR3 in DNA: TGTGCCAGCAGCCTCGGGAGAGGGGAAGAGCAGTTCTTC.

This chain uses TRBV6-6 with TRBJ1-3, with D possibly matching TRBD1 (6 bases). V dropped 5 bases and J dropped 0 bases, with 20 bases sitting between them. The CDR3 is 18 residues long. Germline CDR1 and CDR2: MNHNY and SVGAGI (reference sequence). CDR3 coding DNA: TGTGCCAGCAGTCCTTACAGGGTTCAGTTTCCCTCTGGAAACACCATATATTTT. Protein: CASSPYRVQFPSGNTIYF.

J is TRBJ1-1 and V is TRBV19; D uncertain. The CDR3 contains 14 residues. With 7 bases removed from V and 3 bases from J, the gap between germline ends came to 15 bases. CDR1 is LNHDA, CDR2 SQIVND, per germline (reference sequence). CDR3 sequence reads: CASTISVRDTEAFF. Here the CDR3 DNA reads TGTGCCAGTACCATATCCGTCCGGGACACTGAAGCTTTCTTT.

This chain uses TRBV9 with TRBJ1-1; D unclear. Germline V gives CDR1 SGDLS, CDR2 YYNGEE. V lost 3 bases and J 0 bases, leaving 9 bases between the germline ends. The CDR3 is 14 residues long. CDR3 amino acids: CASSARVLNTEAFF. The CDR3 region has the DNA TGTGCCAGCAGCGCCCGGGTCCTGAACACTGAAGCTTTCTTT.

The J gene is TRBJ2-2, the V gene TRBV6-6; 9 nucleotides line up with TRBD1. V trimming: 6 bases; J trimming: 5 bases; junction bases outside the gene matches: 7. Germline CDR1 and CDR2: MNHNY and SVGAGI (reference sequence). The CDR3 has 15 amino acids. CDR3 region: CASRGDREVTGELFF. In DNA, the CDR3 is TGTGCCAGCAGAGGGGACAGGGAAGTAACCGGGGAGCTGTTTTTT.

V is TRBV28 and J is TRBJ2-2; 8 bases map to TRBD1. The CDR3 length is 15 residues. Germline CDR1 MDHEN, CDR2 SYDVKM. The V and J ends lost 6 bases and 6 bases, in that order; junction bases with no gene match: 9. The CDR3 region has the DNA TGTGCCAGCAGCACATTCAGGGGGCGAGCCGGGGAGCTGTTTTTT. Encoded protein: CASSTFRGRAGELFF. Complete variable domain (other parts from reference TRBV28 and TRBJ2-2): DVKVTQSSRYLVKRTGEKVFLECVQDMDHENMFWYRQDPGLGLRLIYFSYDVKMKEKGDIPEGYSVSREKKERFSLILESASTNQTSMYLCASSTFRGRAGELFFGEGSRLTVL.

This chain links TRBV2 with TRBJ1-4; TRBD1 matches 7 bases. The CDR3 has 15 residues. CDR1 and CDR2 from the germline V gene are SNHLY and FYNNEI. Trimming removed 5 bases from V and 7 bases from J; junction bases left unmatched: 10. CDR3 region: CASSREQGFREKLFF. CDR3 coding DNA: TGTGCCAGCAGTAGGGAACAGGGGTTTCGTGAAAAACTGTTTTTT.

V gene TRBV29-1 combines with J gene TRBJ2-5; D perhaps matches TRBD2 (6 bases). Trimming shortened V by 4 bases and J by 5 bases, and 11 bases separated the two germline ends. The V gene's germline CDR1 is SQVTM and CDR2 ANQGSEA. CDR3 length: 12 amino acids. The CDR3 DNA reads as TGCAGCGTTGCCGAAGGGAGGGAGACCCAGTACTTC. Protein sequence: CSVAEGRETQYF.

The chain is built from TRBV10-3 and TRBJ2-7, with 8 bases aligning to TRBD2. Trimming cost V 6 bases and J 2 bases; bases outside gene matches: 9. The CDR3 runs to 15 residues. CDR1 and CDR2 from the germline V gene are ENHRY and SYGVKD. CDR3 in DNA: TGTGCCATCAGGGGAGGGCTAGCGGGCCCCTACGAGCAGTACTTC. This codes for CAIRGGLAGPYEQYF.

The gene calls are TRBV24-1 and TRBJ2-3; TRBD1 matches 8 bases. The CDR3 is made up of 13 amino acids. Germline V CDR1 and CDR2: KGHDR, SFDVKD. Losses at the gene ends were 10 bases for V and 3 bases for J; bases not matched to a gene: 5. The CDR3 is CATGQGATDTQYF. The CDR3, as DNA: TGTGCCACAGGACAGGGCGCGACAGATACGCAGTATTTT.

The V and J genes are TRBV30 and TRBJ1-2, with TRBD1 identical over 7 bases. V shed 4 bases and J 4 bases; nucleotides not matched to a gene: 6. The V gene's germline CDR1 is GTSNPN and CDR2 SVGIG (reference sequence). CDR3 size: 13 residues. Here the CDR3 DNA reads TGTGCCTGGAACCCGACAGGGCTCTATGGCTACACCTTC. It yields the protein CAWNPTGLYGYTF.

The rearrangement links TRBV5-6 to TRBJ1-2; no reliable D call. The CDR3 spans 12 residues. Germline values: CDR1 SGHDT, CDR2 YYEEEE. Deletions cut 0 bases from V and 6 bases from J, with 6 bases between. CDR3 sequence reads: CASSLGGDGYTF. CDR3 bases: TGTGCCAGCAGCTTGGGCGGGGATGGCTACACCTTC.

The J gene is TRBJ2-1, the V gene TRBV4-3; 14 bases are shared with TRBD2. The length of the CDR3 is 17 residues. CDR1 and CDR2 from the germline V gene are LGHNA and YSLEER. The V segment lost 0 bases and the J segment 8 bases; nucleotides outside the gene matches: 6. The CDR3 is CASSQERGLAGVHEQFF. The CDR3 coding sequence is TGCGCCAGCAGCCAAGAAAGGGGACTAGCGGGAGTTCATGAGCAGTTCTTC.

The genes are TRBV4-1 and TRBJ1-2, with D tentatively TRBD1 (5 bases). Germline values: CDR1 MGHRA, CDR2 YSYEKL. V gave up 0 bases and J gave up 4 bases, with 15 bases separating them. The CDR3 runs 16 residues. The CDR3 is CASSQDPGGVGYGYTF. The CDR3 region has the DNA TGCGCCAGCAGCCAAGATCCGGGGGGGGTTGGCTATGGCTACACCTTC.

V is TRBV5-1 and J is TRBJ1-1, with D possibly TRBD1 on 6 matching bases. Germline assignment: CDR1 SGHRS and CDR2 YFSETQ. CDR3 size: 14 residues. The V end was cut by 0 bases, the J end by 7 bases, with 13 bases between. The CDR3 region has the DNA TGCGCCAGCAGCTTGGACGGACAGTTAATTGAAGCTTTCTTT. It encodes CASSLDGQLIEAFF.

The rearrangement uses TRBV19 and TRBJ1-1; D not resolved. V lost 4 bases and J 1 base, leaving 13 bases between the germline ends. CDR1 and CDR2 from the germline V gene are LNHDA and SQIVND (reference sequence). The CDR3 contains 15 residues. The chain's CDR3 is CASSNWPPTNTEAFF. Written as DNA, the CDR3 is TGTGCCAGTAGTAATTGGCCACCCACGAACACTGAAGCTTTCTTT.

V gene TRBV4-2 combines with J gene TRBJ2-5; 11 positions match TRBD2. Germline CDR1 reads LGHNA; CDR2 reads YNFKEQ. With 4 bases clipped from V and 3 bases from J, the junction kept 4 bases outside the gene matches. The CDR3 covers 15 residues. The CDR3 coding sequence is TGTGCCAGCAGCCGCGGGACTAGCGGAGAAGAGACCCAGTACTTC. Its protein is CASSRGTSGEETQYF.

V gene TRBV12-3 or TRBV12-4 combines with J gene TRBJ1-6; D is unclear. The V gene lost 2 bases and the J gene lost 10 bases, with 9 bases spanning the gap. The CDR3 runs 13 residues. The CDR3 protein is CASSLLAGSPLHF. CDR3 in DNA: TGTGCCAGCAGTTTACTGGCGGGATCACCCCTCCACTTT.

The CDR3 is CASSPLPGQTRVTEAFF. CDR3 coding DNA: TGTGCCAGCTCACCACTCCCGGGACAGACGAGGGTCACTGAAGCTTTCTTT. This chain connects TRBV18 to TRBJ1-1, with TRBD1 matching 7 bases. Looked up from germline, CDR1 is KGHSH and CDR2 is LQKENI. The length of the CDR3 is 17 residues. V gave up 1 base and J gave up 4 bases; unmatched junction bases: 12.

There are a few counts of this clone. The V call is TRBV5-4, the J call TRBJ1-6; D may be TRBD1 (6 bases). V was cut by 0 bases and J by 10 bases, with 14 bases left in between. Germline V gives CDR1 SGHNT, CDR2 YYREEE (reference sequence). The CDR3 spans 15 residues. CDR3: CASSLGIQGSSPLHF. DNA for the CDR3: TGTGCCAGCAGCTTGGGGATACAGGGCTCCTCACCCCTCCACTTT. Variable domain in full (rest from reference TRBV5-4 and TRBJ1-6): ETGVTQSPTHLIKTRGQQVTLRCSSQSGHNTVSWYQQALGQGPQFIFQYYREEENGRGNFPPRFSGLQFPNYSSELNVNALELDDSALYLCASSLGIQGSSPLHFGNGTRLTVT.

V and J are TRBV5-1 and TRBJ2-3, with 9 bases identical to TRBD2. The CDR3 totals 16 residues. CDR1 and CDR2 from the germline V gene are SGHRS and YFSETQ. V lost 4 bases and J lost 1; bases outside the gene matches: 7. The CDR3 loop reads CASSGGSGRGTDTQYF. The CDR3 coding sequence is TGCGCCAGCAGCGGAGGTAGCGGGAGAGGCACAGATACGCAGTATTTT.

The chain recombines TRBV7-9 with TRBJ2-2; a weak D match, TRBD1 (6 bases). The CDR3 extends over 14 amino acids. Germline lookup yields CDR1 SEHNR and CDR2 FQNEAQ (reference sequence). V was trimmed by 2 bases and J by 3 bases, leaving 7 bases between them. In nucleotides, the CDR3 is TGTGCCAGCAGCTTAAACAGGGACACCGGGGAGCTGTTTTTT. The encoded protein is CASSLNRDTGELFF.

This clone was recorded once. V is TRBV2 and J is TRBJ1-3; D unresolved. With 6 bases removed from V and 0 bases from J, the gap between germline ends came to 9 bases. The CDR3 spans 14 residues. Germline V lookup: CDR1 SNHLY, CDR2 FYNNEI. The CDR3 DNA reads as TGTGCCAGCAGCACGCAGTTCTCTGGAAACACCATATATTTT. This gives the protein CASSTQFSGNTIYF.

The chain employs TRBV4-2 and TRBJ1-5, with D uncertain. The V and J ends lost 4 bases and 5 bases respectively, with 9 bases between them. Germline V gene lookup returns CDR1 LGHNA and CDR2 YNFKEQ. This CDR3 is 13 amino acids long. The CDR3 protein is CASSRSVDQPQHF. For the CDR3, the DNA is TGTGCCAGCAGCCGCTCAGTGGATCAGCCCCAGCATTTT.

The V call is TRBV2, the J call TRBJ2-5; D possibly corresponds to TRBD2 (5 bases). V was shortened by 8 bases and J by 5 bases, with 24 bases between the two germline ends. Germline V CDR1 and CDR2: SNHLY, FYNNEI. The CDR3 has 16 residues. The CDR3: CASVRNPTSDFETQYF. The CDR3 DNA follows: TGTGCCAGCGTCAGAAACCCAACTAGTGACTTCGAGACCCAGTACTTC.

The CDR3: CASSLGQYNEQFF. CDR3 sequence (DNA): TGTGCCAGCAGCCTGGGACAGTACAATGAGCAGTTCTTC. The chain carries TRBV13 and TRBJ2-1; 7 nucleotides align to TRBD1. J was trimmed by 4 bases and V by 5 bases; bases with no gene match: 2. This CDR3 is 13 amino acids long. CDR1 PRHDT and CDR2 FYEKMQ come from the germline V gene (reference sequence).